The rows below give T cell receptor beta chains drawn from one sample of a study of T cell clonotyping in hematopoietic cell transplantation. The protocol was immunoSEQ multiplex PCR, while the TCRdb copy is restricted to in-frame clones and leaves out a portion. The sample contains tens of thousands of clones, about 96% of which appear only once. Material: peripheral blood mononuclear cells, obtained before stem cell transplant. These receptors all stem from a woman aged 50 to 60 with acute myeloid leukemia. Some clones in this sample may be carry-over from other donors' samples. CDR3s include the opening cysteine and the closing phenylalanine or tryptophan. The order of the fields is V gene, J gene, clone size, D gene, CDR3 DNA, CDR3 protein. D genes are given only for firm matches. Not all rows give a size; the values are once, few, many and, for expanded clones, a class.

V: TRBV4-1; J: TRBJ1-2; size: .; D: .; DNA: TGCGCCAGCAGCCAAACCGGTCCGTCAGAGGGCTACACCTTC; CDR3: CASSQTGPSEGYTF
V: TRBV4-1; J: TRBJ1-2; size: .; D: .; DNA: TGCGCCAGCAGCCACTACTATGGCTACACCTTC; CDR3: CASSHYYGYTF
V: TRBV6-4; J: TRBJ2-2; size: once; D: TRBD2; DNA: TGTGCCAGCAGTGACGCTAGCGGGGCAAACACCGGGGAGCTGTTTTTT; CDR3: CASSDASGANTGELFF
V: TRBV2; J: TRBJ2-7; size: .; D: TRBD1; DNA: TGTGCCGAACGGTGGGGTAGGGGGCGCAACGAGCAGTACTTC; CDR3: CAERWGRGRNEQYF
V: TRBV11-2; J: TRBJ2-1; size: .; D: .; DNA: TGTGCCAGCAGCTTATTGATAGCGCAAAACAATGAGCAGTTCTTC; CDR3: CASSLLIAQNNEQFF
V: TRBV14; J: TRBJ2-7; size: .; D: TRBD2; DNA: TGTGCCAGCAGCCAAGCGGGACTACTTCCCTCCTACGAGCAGTACTTC; CDR3: CASSQAGLLPSYEQYF
V: TRBV6-1; J: TRBJ2-7; size: .; D: .; DNA: TGTGCCAGCAGTATACTAAGACGGGCCTACGAGCAGTACTTC; CDR3: CASSILRRAYEQYF
V: TRBV5-1; J: TRBJ2-3; size: .; D: .; DNA: TGCGCCAGCAGCTTGGGAGGGGGACGCACAGATACGCAGTATTTT; CDR3: CASSLGGGRTDTQYF
V: TRBV7-2; J: TRBJ2-7; size: .; D: .; DNA: TGTGCCAGCAGCTTAGGTCAAACAATTTTTTCCTACGAGCAGTACTTC; CDR3: CASSLGQTIFSYEQYF
V: TRBV7-6; J: TRBJ2-5; size: .; D: .; DNA: TGTGCCAGCAGCTTAGATCTAAGCGGGCTTAAACAAGAGACCCAGTACTTC; CDR3: CASSLDLSGLKQETQYF
V: TRBV4-1; J: TRBJ1-5; size: once; D: .; DNA: TGCGCCAGCAGCCAACTTCTCAGCAATAGCAATCAGCCCCAGCATTTT; CDR3: CASSQLLSNSNQPQHF
V: TRBV19; J: TRBJ2-1; size: .; D: TRBD2; DNA: TGTGCCAGTAGTATGAAGCGGGAGGGTCCCTACAATGAGCAGTTCTTC; CDR3: CASSMKREGPYNEQFF
V: TRBV20-1; J: TRBJ2-7; size: .; D: .; DNA: TGCAGTGCTAGCCGGGACTACGAGCAGTACTTC; CDR3: CSASRDYEQYF
V: TRBV7-3; J: TRBJ1-2; size: .; D: .; DNA: TGTGCCAGCAGCTTAGAGGAAGGCGTTGGCTACACCTTC; CDR3: CASSLEEGVGYTF
V: TRBV7-9; J: TRBJ2-1; size: .; D: .; DNA: TGTGCCAGCAGCTTGGTCGGACCGGCCACCGATGAGCAGTTCTTC; CDR3: CASSLVGPATDEQFF
V: TRBV6-5; J: TRBJ1-5; size: once; D: TRBD1; DNA: TGTGCCAGCAGGTCACAGGGGGGCAGTCAGCCCCAGCATTTT; CDR3: CASRSQGGSQPQHF
V: TRBV6-5; J: TRBJ2-7; size: .; D: TRBD1; DNA: TGTGCCAGCAGTTACAAATTGGGACAGACCTACGAGCAGTACTTC; CDR3: CASSYKLGQTYEQYF
V: TRBV13; J: TRBJ1-1; size: .; D: .; DNA: TGTGCCAGCAGGAGCGTGGGGAGGGGCGCCTTGGTTCGGAACACTGAAGCTTTCTTT; CDR3: CASRSVGRGALVRNTEAFF
V: TRBV6-5; J: TRBJ1-5; size: .; D: .; DNA: TGTGCCAGCAGTTACTCGAACAGGGTGGATCAGCCCCAGCATTTT; CDR3: CASSYSNRVDQPQHF
V: TRBV7-2; J: TRBJ2-2; size: .; D: .; DNA: TGTGCCAGCAGCTTAGCCGCGACAGGGAACACCGGGGAGCTGTTTTTT; CDR3: CASSLAATGNTGELFF
V: TRBV11-3; J: TRBJ2-7; size: once; D: .; DNA: TGTGCCAGCAGAACAGGGTTGTGCGAGCAGTACTTC; CDR3: CASRTGLCEQYF
V: TRBV28; J: TRBJ2-2; size: .; D: .; DNA: TGTGCCAGCATCAGAAGGGACACCGGGGAGCTGTTTTTT; CDR3: CASIRRDTGELFF
V: TRBV6-5; J: TRBJ1-6; size: .; D: TRBD1; DNA: TGTGCCAGCAGGGGACAGTATAATTCACCCCTCCACTTT; CDR3: CASRGQYNSPLHF
V: TRBV7-2; J: TRBJ2-7; size: .; D: .; DNA: TGTGCCAGCAGCTCCCGAGACAGGTCCTACGAGCAGTACTTC; CDR3: CASSSRDRSYEQYF
V: TRBV7-2; J: TRBJ1-2; size: .; D: TRBD1; DNA: TGTGCCAGCAGCATACAGGGGTCGGCCTATGGCTACACCTTC; CDR3: CASSIQGSAYGYTF
V: TRBV19; J: TRBJ1-2; size: .; D: TRBD1; DNA: TGTGCCAGTAGAGAACCGGGACAGGGGGCGCGAGGCTATGGCTACACCTTC; CDR3: CASREPGQGARGYGYTF
V: TRBV7-9; J: TRBJ1-3; size: .; D: .; DNA: TGTGCCAGCAGCAAAGGACAGCCCTCTGGAAACACCATATATTTT; CDR3: CASSKGQPSGNTIYF
V: TRBV27; J: TRBJ1-4; size: .; D: .; DNA: TGTGCCAGCAGTCCGATGGGAGCAACTAATGAAAAACTGTTTTTT; CDR3: CASSPMGATNEKLFF
V: TRBV5-4; J: TRBJ1-5; size: few; D: .; DNA: TGTGCCAGCAGCCTACAGGGTACGAGCAATCAGCCCCAGCATTTT; CDR3: CASSLQGTSNQPQHF
V: TRBV4-1; J: TRBJ2-7; size: .; D: .; DNA: TGCGCCAGCAGCCAAACGGGAGAGCAGTACTTC; CDR3: CASSQTGEQYF
V: TRBV10-1; J: TRBJ1-1; size: .; D: TRBD1; DNA: TGCGCCACCTCCGACAGGGGGGGAACTGAAGCTTTCTTT; CDR3: CATSDRGGTEAFF
V: TRBV5-1; J: TRBJ1-2; size: once; D: .; DNA: TGCGCCAGCAGCTTGGAGGCCGCAGCGGGGTGGGGCTACACCTTC; CDR3: CASSLEAAAGWGYTF
V: TRBV6-1; J: TRBJ2-1; size: .; D: TRBD1; DNA: TGTGCCAGCACTCCGACAGGGGTGGTCTACAATGAGCAGTTCTTC; CDR3: CASTPTGVVYNEQFF
V: TRBV19; J: TRBJ1-1; size: .; D: .; DNA: TGTGCCAGTAGTCCTTTTATAGTGGGGACTGAAGCTTTCTTT; CDR3: CASSPFIVGTEAFF
V: TRBV7-2; J: TRBJ1-1; size: .; D: .; DNA: TGTGCCAGCAGCTTCTCGGCCCAGGGCTACACTGAAGCTTTCTTT; CDR3: CASSFSAQGYTEAFF
V: TRBV6-6; J: TRBJ2-3; size: .; D: .; DNA: TGTGCCAGCACCGAGGGGTGGGGCCCGCAGTATTTT; CDR3: CASTEGWGPQYF
V: TRBV27; J: TRBJ1-1; size: .; D: .; DNA: TGTGCCAGCAGTCTAGGGGCCCTGGCCACTGAAGCTTTCTTT; CDR3: CASSLGALATEAFF
V: TRBV28; J: TRBJ1-5; size: .; D: TRBD1; DNA: TGTGCCAGCAGGGAGACAGGGGGCTCGAACAATCAGCCCCAGCATTTT; CDR3: CASRETGGSNNQPQHF
V: TRBV25-1; J: TRBJ2-7; size: .; D: TRBD2; DNA: TGTGCCAGCAGTCCCCGGGACTACTCCTACGAGCAGTACTTC; CDR3: CASSPRDYSYEQYF
V: TRBV5-8; J: TRBJ1-2; size: once; D: TRBD1; DNA: TGTGCCAGCAGAGGACAGGGGGCTAACACCTTC; CDR3: CASRGQGANTF
V: TRBV30; J: TRBJ2-7; size: .; D: .; DNA: TGTGCCTGGAGTAGGTCGCCCTACGAGCAGTACTTC; CDR3: CAWSRSPYEQYF
V: TRBV9; J: TRBJ2-3; size: .; D: TRBD1; DNA: TGTGCCAGCAGCCTCCGGACAGGAACAGATACGCAGTATTTT; CDR3: CASSLRTGTDTQYF
V: TRBV19; J: TRBJ2-5; size: .; D: .; DNA: TGTGCCAGTAGTCAAACCAGCAGCATGACCCAGTACTTC; CDR3: CASSQTSSMTQYF
V: TRBV25-1; J: TRBJ2-7; size: .; D: TRBD1; DNA: TGTGCCAGCAGTGACCCCGGGACAGGGGTCTACGAGCAGTACTTC; CDR3: CASSDPGTGVYEQYF
V: TRBV28; J: TRBJ2-7; size: once; D: .; DNA: TGTGGGTCGGCGGTTCACTACGAGCAGTACTTC; CDR3: CGSAVHYEQYF
V: TRBV11-2; J: TRBJ2-7; size: .; D: .; DNA: TGTGCCAGCAGCTTAAGCCACAGCTCCTACGAGCAGTACTTC; CDR3: CASSLSHSSYEQYF
V: TRBV29-1; J: TRBJ1-4; size: .; D: TRBD1; DNA: TGCAGCGCCGGGACAGGGCCTGAAAAACTGTTTTTT; CDR3: CSAGTGPEKLFF
V: TRBV12-5; J: TRBJ2-7; size: .; D: .; DNA: TGTGCTAGTGGTTTGGTATTGCAGCCCTACGAGCAGTACTTC; CDR3: CASGLVLQPYEQYF
V: TRBV18; J: TRBJ1-5; size: .; D: .; DNA: TGTGCCAGCTCACAATTCCGGGGCCAAGGCAATCAGCCCCAGCATTTT; CDR3: CASSQFRGQGNQPQHF
V: TRBV28; J: TRBJ1-6; size: .; D: .; DNA: TGTGCCAGCAGGGGGGGATTGAATTCACCCCTCCACTTT; CDR3: CASRGGLNSPLHF
V: TRBV5-4; J: TRBJ2-1; size: once; D: .; DNA: TGTGCCAGCAGCTTCGGCGAGATCAATGAGCAGTTCTTC; CDR3: CASSFGEINEQFF
V: TRBV18; J: TRBJ1-1; size: once; D: TRBD1; DNA: TGTGCCAGCGCGCGACAGGGAAACTCTCTGAACACTGAAGCTTTCTTT; CDR3: CASARQGNSLNTEAFF
V: TRBV19; J: TRBJ1-2; size: .; D: .; DNA: TGTGCCAGCCGATACGATCGAGGGAATAACTATGGCTACACCTTC; CDR3: CASRYDRGNNYGYTF
V: TRBV30; J: TRBJ1-2; size: .; D: .; DNA: TGTGCCTGGAGCAGGGTTTATGCCTATGGCTACACCTTC; CDR3: CAWSRVYAYGYTF
V: TRBV6-1; J: TRBJ2-7; size: .; D: TRBD2; DNA: TGTGCCAGCAGTGCACTCGGCCTAGCGGGAGGGGCCTACGAGCAGTACTTC; CDR3: CASSALGLAGGAYEQYF
V: TRBV10-3; J: TRBJ2-3; size: .; D: .; DNA: TGTGCCATCAGTGACGGTGGAGATACGCAGTATTTT; CDR3: CAISDGGDTQYF